The present TCR beta chain was sequenced within a study of shared clonotypes between healthy human individuals. General observations from the study: When compared with the clonotypes that were shared by all four sorted-subset donors, the non-shared clonotypes turned out to have lower generation probabilities. An expected dependence of interdonor clonotype sharing on sequencing depth was noted.

The assay was immunoSEQ multiplex PCR, and TCRdb's table has in-frame clones only and misses some. The sample carries more than 2,000,000 clones, approximately 90% recorded once. This clone was recorded a few times. Its antigen is undetermined. The J segment lost 2 bases and the V segment lost 7 bases, leaving 8 bases of the junction unmatched. The CDR3 loop spans 15 amino acids. Germline lookup yields CDR1 MDHEN and CDR2 SYDVKM. The sample comprised naive CD4+ T cells sorted from blood. Stated subset: CD45RA+ positively selected. This clonotype originated in a man in his late teens or twenties in good health. The chain uses TRBV28 and TRBJ1-5; 7 bases are shared with TRBD1. The CDR3 sequence: CASTPQGVGNQPQHF. CDR3 bases: TGTGCCAGCACCCCCCAGGGGGTTGGCAATCAGCCCCAGCATTTT.